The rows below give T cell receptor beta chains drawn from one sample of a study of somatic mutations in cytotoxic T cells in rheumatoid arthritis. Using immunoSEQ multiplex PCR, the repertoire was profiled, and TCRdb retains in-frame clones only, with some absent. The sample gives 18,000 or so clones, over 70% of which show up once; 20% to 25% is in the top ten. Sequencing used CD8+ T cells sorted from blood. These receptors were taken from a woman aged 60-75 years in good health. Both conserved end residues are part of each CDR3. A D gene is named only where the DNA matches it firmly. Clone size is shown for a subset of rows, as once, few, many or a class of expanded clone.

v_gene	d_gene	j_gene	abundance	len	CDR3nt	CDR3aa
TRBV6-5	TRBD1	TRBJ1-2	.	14	TGTGCCAGCAAAATTTGGCAGGGGGTATCGGAATCCTCCTTC	CASKIWQGVSESSF
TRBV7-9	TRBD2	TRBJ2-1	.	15	TGTGCCAGCAGCTTAAAAGGGACTAGCGGGAGGGGAGAGTTCTTC	CASSLKGTSGRGEFF
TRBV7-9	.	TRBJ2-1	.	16	TGTGCCAGCAGCTTAGTCGAGCGCATAGGGGCCAATGAGCAGTTCTTC	CASSLVERIGANEQFF
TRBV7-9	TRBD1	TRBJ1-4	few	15	TGTGCCAGCAGAGAGACAGGGGGACTGAGTGAAAAACTGTTTTTT	CASRETGGLSEKLFF
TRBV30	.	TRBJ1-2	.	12	TGTGCCGAAAGGGGGGAGGACTATGGCTACACCTTC	CAERGEDYGYTF
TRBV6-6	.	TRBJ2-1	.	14	TGTGCCAGCAGTCTTAGGTGGGTGGACAATGAGCAGTTCTTC	CASSLRWVDNEQFF
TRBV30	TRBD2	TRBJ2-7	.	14	TGTGCCTGGAGTTTTAGCGGGGGGGCCGACGAGCAGTACTTC	CAWSFSGGADEQYF
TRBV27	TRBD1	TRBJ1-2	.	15	TGTGCCAGCAGTTTATCTGCAGGGGGGAACTATGGCTACACCTTC	CASSLSAGGNYGYTF
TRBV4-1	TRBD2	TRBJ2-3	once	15	TGCGCCAGCAGCCAAGATTCGCTAGCGGGAGATACGCAGTATTTT	CASSQDSLAGDTQYF
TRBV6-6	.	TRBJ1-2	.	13	TGTGCCAGCTTGTCAGGGGACTACTATGGCTACACCTTC	CASLSGDYYGYTF
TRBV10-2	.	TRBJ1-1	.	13	TGCGCCAGCGGGCGTGGATTGGGGGGCGAAGCTTTCTTT	CASGRGLGGEAFF
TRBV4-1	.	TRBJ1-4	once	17	TGCGCCAGCAGCCCCCCCGGTAGCGGGCCAACTAATGAAAAACTGTTTTTT	CASSPPGSGPTNEKLFF
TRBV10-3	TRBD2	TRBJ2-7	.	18	TGTGCCATCAGTGAGGGGACTAGCGGGATCCCGGGGGTCGGCGAGCAGTACTTC	CAISEGTSGIPGVGEQYF
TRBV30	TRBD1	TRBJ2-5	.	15	TGTGCCTGGAGTGTACGGATGGCACAGGGGGCCATGCAGTACTTC	CAWSVRMAQGAMQYF
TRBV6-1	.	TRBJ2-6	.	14	TGTGCCAGCAGTGGGGACTCTGGGGCCAACGTCCTGACTTTC	CASSGDSGANVLTF
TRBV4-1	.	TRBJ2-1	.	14	TGTGCCAGCAGCTTAGTTGGAGGGCCGGGTGAGCAGTTCTTC	CASSLVGGPGEQFF
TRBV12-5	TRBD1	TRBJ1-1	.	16	TGTGCTAGTGGTTTCCTTGGGACAGGGGTCAACACTGAAGCTTTCTTT	CASGFLGTGVNTEAFF
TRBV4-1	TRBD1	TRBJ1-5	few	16	TGCGCCAGCAGCCAGGACAGACAGGGACCTAATCAGCCCCAGCATTTT	CASSQDRQGPNQPQHF
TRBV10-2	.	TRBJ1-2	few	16	TGCGCCAGCAGTGAGTCCTGGGGGTCGACGGGCTATGGCTACACCTTC	CASSESWGSTGYGYTF
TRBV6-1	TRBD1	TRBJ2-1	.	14	TGTGCCAGCATGGAGGGACAGGTGTACAATGAGCAGTTCTTC	CASMEGQVYNEQFF
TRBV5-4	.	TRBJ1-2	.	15	TGTGCCAGCAGCTTGGGTGGCGTGCGAGGGTATGGCTACACCTTC	CASSLGGVRGYGYTF
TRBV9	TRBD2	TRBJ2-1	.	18	TGTGCCAGCAGCCAGACCGGGACTAGCGGGCTTGTCACAAACGAGCAGTTCTTC	CASSQTGTSGLVTNEQFF
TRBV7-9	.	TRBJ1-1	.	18	TGTGCCAGCAGCTCTACCGCGGGGACTTCAGGCGGCGGCACTGAAGCTTTCTTT	CASSSTAGTSGGGTEAFF
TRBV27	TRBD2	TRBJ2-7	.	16	TGTGCCAGCAGTCCCCTGGGACTAGCGGGACCCTACGAGCAGTACTTC	CASSPLGLAGPYEQYF